This passage covers 20 T cell receptor beta chains from one sample sequenced in a study of human T cells and chemical hapten exposure. This sample's time point: patch test 2, 6 weeks after DPC sensitization. Treatment here: therapeutic diphenylcyclopropenone sensitization with weekly scalp DPC. TCRdb itself ran the RACE reads through MiXCR, one entry per CDR3 protein. The repertoire holds approximately 120,000 distinct CDR3 sequences, with about a tenth as singletons. This specimen was whole blood, taken in connection with sensitization to the hapten diphenylcyclopropenone (DPC). Every receptor here comes from a woman in her 40s with alopecia areata. Some clones in this sample may be carry-over from other donors' samples.

This clonotype was seen at least ten times. The chain has TRBV5-1 and TRBJ1-1; D gene unclear. This CDR3 has 15 residues. The germline V and J ends were trimmed by 0 bases and 0 bases, with 9 bases remaining between them. Looked up from germline, CDR1 is SGHRS and CDR2 is YFSETQ. CDR3 protein: CASSLEPRMNTEAFF. The DNA for the CDR3 is TGCGCCAGCAGCTTGGAGCCCCGAATGAACACTGAAGCTTTCTTT.

The V gene is TRBV9, the J gene TRBJ1-2; no definite D call. V was trimmed by 2 bases and J by 2 bases, leaving 7 bases between them. The CDR3 is 13 amino acids. CDR1 SGDLS and CDR2 YYNGEE come from the germline V gene. This CDR3 reads CASSVVGNYGYTF. Written as DNA, the CDR3 is TGTGCCAGCAGCGTTGTAGGAAACTATGGCTACACCTTC.

This clonotype has only a few counts. The CDR3 sequence is CSAAGGRRADTQYF. CDR3 coding DNA: TGCAGTGCTGCCGGGGGGCGCCGGGCAGATACGCAGTATTTT. The V call is TRBV20-1, the J call TRBJ2-3, with D maybe TRBD2 (7 bases). CDR3 length: 14 amino acids. CDR1 and CDR2 (germline): DFQATT, SNEGSKA (reference sequence). The ends were cut back, 5 bases at V and 4 bases at J, with 16 bases in the middle.

This clonotype was recorded at least ten times. The rearrangement joins TRBV5-1 to TRBJ1-1; D call uncertain. Trimming stripped 4 bases from V and 4 bases from J, with 14 bases between. Germline CDR1 reads SGHRS; CDR2 reads YFSETQ. The CDR3 runs to 14 residues. The CDR3 region has the DNA TGCGCCAGCAGCCCGACGGTAGGGAGCACTGAAGCTTTCTTT. It translates to CASSPTVGSTEAFF.

CDR3 amino acids: CASTRQYSYEQYF. The DNA of the CDR3 is TGTGCCAGCACTAGGCAGTACTCCTACGAGCAGTACTTC. The chain joins TRBV6-2 or TRBV6-3 to TRBJ2-7; the D is unclear. Germline V gene sequence: CDR1 MNHEY, CDR2 SVGEGT. With 7 bases removed from V and 0 bases from J, the gap between germline ends came to 10 bases. The CDR3 runs 13 residues.

As concerns this clonotype: A read error is possible here, since a much larger clone lies one base away. The rearrangement links TRBV29-1 to TRBJ1-2; D is uncertain. The germline V gene encodes CDR1 SQVTM and CDR2 ANQGSEA. The CDR3 length is 12 residues. In nucleotides, the CDR3 is TGCGGCGCCCGACTTTTAAACCGAGACCTCCACTTC. Translation: CGARLLNRDLHF.

The rearrangement uses TRBV28 and TRBJ2-1; tentatively, D is TRBD2 (5 bases). Trimming shortened V by 6 bases and J by 0 bases, and 15 bases separated the two germline ends. Germline CDR1 and CDR2: MDHEN and SYDVKM. CDR3 length: 16 residues. The DNA for the CDR3 is TGTGCCAGCAGGAAACCGAGGGAGAGCTCCTACAATGAGCAGTTCTTC. It specifies CASRKPRESSYNEQFF.

This clonotype was counted ten times or more. The chain has TRBV2 and TRBJ2-5; D unclear. CDR3 length: 11 amino acids. Germline CDR1 and CDR2: SNHLY and FYNNEI. The ends were cut back, 2 bases at V and 4 bases at J, with 2 bases in the middle. The CDR3 nucleotides are TGTGCCAGCAGTGAAAGAGAGACCCAGTACTTC. The encoded protein is CASSERETQYF.

This clonotype was seen repeatedly, ten times or more. This rearrangement joins TRBV11-2 to TRBJ2-5; perhaps TRBD2 as D (6 bases). The CDR3 loop spans 14 amino acids. Germline CDR1 reads SGHAT; CDR2 reads FQNNGV. Trimming cost V 5 bases and J 4 bases, with 14 bases left between them. The CDR3 is CASSSPPGLETQYF. DNA of the CDR3: TGTGCCAGCAGCAGCCCACCGGGACTAGAGACCCAGTACTTC.

There are many counts of this clonotype. The rearrangement joins TRBV4-1 to TRBJ1-4; D is perhaps TRBD1 (6 bases). Germline lookup yields CDR1 MGHRA and CDR2 YSYEKL. The CDR3 length is 15 residues. Trimming cost V 0 bases and J 7 bases, with 12 bases left between them. CDR3 residues: CASSQDWGATEKLFF. The CDR3 DNA reads TGCGCCAGCAGCCAAGATTGGGGGGCGACTGAAAAACTGTTTTTT.

The table lists this clonotype with many counts. The V call is TRBV28, the J call TRBJ1-1; unclear D gene. CDR1 MDHEN and CDR2 SYDVKM come from the germline V gene. The CDR3 runs to 16 residues. Trimming left V 8 bases short and J 1 base short, with 20 bases between. The CDR3 protein is CASPPRGGIENTEAFF. The CDR3 DNA reads as TGTGCCAGCCCCCCACGAGGAGGGATCGAGAACACTGAAGCTTTCTTT.

This clonotype was seen at least ten times. The genes are TRBV6-6 and TRBJ2-7; D is possibly TRBD2 (5 bases). Germline V gene data show CDR1 as MNHNY and CDR2 as SVGAGI (reference sequence). The CDR3 sequence is 16 residues long. Trimming cost V 2 bases and J 3 bases, with 17 bases left between them. In DNA form, the CDR3 reads TGTGCCAGCAGTTACCCCGATCGAGGGAGAGACTACGAGCAGTACTTC. Protein sequence: CASSYPDRGRDYEQYF.

The V and J genes are TRBV6-2 or TRBV6-3 and TRBJ2-7; TRBD2 is a possible D gene (5 bases). The V gene lost 4 bases and the J gene lost 0 bases, with 22 bases spanning the gap. Germline V lookup: CDR1 MNHEY, CDR2 SVGEGT. The CDR3 contains 18 residues. CDR3 sequence reads: CASSSAPTLGMSSYEQYF. DNA for the CDR3: TGTGCCAGCAGTTCTGCCCCCACCCTCGGGATGAGCTCCTACGAGCAGTACTTC.

The gene calls are TRBV5-1 and TRBJ2-3; D is ambiguous. The V gene's germline CDR1 is SGHRS and CDR2 YFSETQ. V lost 1 base, J lost 5 bases, and 8 bases lay in between. The CDR3 is made up of 13 amino acids. In DNA form, the CDR3 reads TGCGCCAGCAGCTTGACCGGCGGAGATACGCAGTATTTT. Protein product: CASSLTGGDTQYF.

This rearrangement joins TRBV5-4 to TRBJ2-3; D is possibly TRBD2 (6 bases). Germline CDR1 is SGHNT and CDR2 is YYREEE (reference sequence). This CDR3 contains 14 residues. With 4 bases removed from V and 0 bases from J, the gap between germline ends came to 9 bases. CDR3 sequence reads: CASSVAVSTDTQYF. Here the CDR3 DNA reads TGTGCCAGCAGCGTAGCGGTTAGCACAGATACGCAGTATTTT.

In this sample, this clonotype turned up many times. This chain connects TRBV7-9 to TRBJ2-3; 9 bases fit TRBD1. This CDR3 has 15 amino acids. The V gene's germline CDR1 is SEHNR and CDR2 FQNEAQ (reference sequence). J lost 2 bases, V lost 4 bases, and 4 bases had no gene match. CDR3 sequence (DNA): TGTGCCAGCAGCTCCCGGGACAGGGACACAGATACGCAGTATTTT. This codes for CASSSRDRDTDTQYF.

The rearrangement links TRBV5-6 to TRBJ2-2, with a tentative D call TRBD2 (6 bases). The V end lost 6 bases, the J end lost 0 bases, and 15 bases lay between the germline ends. Looked up from germline, CDR1 is SGHDT and CDR2 is YYEEEE. The length of the CDR3 is 16 residues. The CDR3 sequence: CASTPEPGANTGELFF. The CDR3 DNA is TGTGCCAGCACCCCTGAGCCGGGGGCGAACACCGGGGAGCTGTTTTTT.

This clonotype was seen a handful of times. V usage is TRBV27 and J usage is TRBJ1-1; unclear D gene. Germline lookup yields CDR1 MNHEY and CDR2 SMNVEV (reference sequence). This CDR3 has 14 residues. V was shortened by 5 bases and J by 3 bases, with 13 bases between the two germline ends. The CDR3 loop is CASSLTLSDTEAFF. The CDR3 bases are TGTGCCAGCAGTCTGACGCTCAGTGACACTGAAGCTTTCTTT.

This clonotype was seen a handful of times. The rearrangement links TRBV10-3 to TRBJ1-6, with TRBD1 matching 8 bases. The CDR3 is made up of 14 amino acids. Germline CDR1 reads ENHRY; CDR2 reads SYGVKD. Trimming at V came to 10 bases and at J to 10 bases, leaving 12 bases not matched to a gene. The CDR3 region is CASNAGQVLSPLHF. The CDR3 DNA sequence: TGTGCCAGCAACGCGGGACAGGTGTTATCACCCCTCCACTTT.

The CDR3 loop is CASRMMGGTEAFF. The CDR3 DNA sequence: TGCGCCAGCAGAATGATGGGGGGCACTGAAGCTTTCTTT. The chain couples TRBV5-1 to TRBJ1-1, with D possibly matching TRBD1 (5 bases). Germline V lookup: CDR1 SGHRS, CDR2 YFSETQ. Trimming stripped 5 bases from V and 4 bases from J, with 12 bases between. The CDR3 length is 13 residues.